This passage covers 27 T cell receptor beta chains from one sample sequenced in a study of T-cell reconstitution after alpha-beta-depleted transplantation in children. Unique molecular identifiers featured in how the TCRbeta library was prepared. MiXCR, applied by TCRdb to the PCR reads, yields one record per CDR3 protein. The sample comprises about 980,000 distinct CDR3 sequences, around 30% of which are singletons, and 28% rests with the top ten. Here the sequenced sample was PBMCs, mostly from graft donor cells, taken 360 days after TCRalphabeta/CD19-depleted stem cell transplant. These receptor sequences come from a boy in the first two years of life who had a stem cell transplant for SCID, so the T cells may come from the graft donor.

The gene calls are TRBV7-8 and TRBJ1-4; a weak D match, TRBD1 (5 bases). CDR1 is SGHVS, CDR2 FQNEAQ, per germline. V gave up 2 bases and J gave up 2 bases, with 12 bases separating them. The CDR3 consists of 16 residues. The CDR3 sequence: CASSLSSAGTNEKLFF. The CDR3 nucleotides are TGTGCCAGCAGCTTAAGTTCGGCAGGGACTAATGAAAAACTGTTTTTT.

The CDR3 DNA is TGCAGTGCTAGCCGAGAGGGTGGAACTAATGAAAAACTGTTTTTT. Protein sequence: CSASREGGTNEKLFF. The chain recombines TRBV20-1 with TRBJ1-4; D not certain. Germline-derived CDR1 and CDR2 are DFQATT and SNEGSKA (reference sequence). V was clipped by 3 bases and J by 1 base, with 12 bases between them. This CDR3 is built from 15 residues.

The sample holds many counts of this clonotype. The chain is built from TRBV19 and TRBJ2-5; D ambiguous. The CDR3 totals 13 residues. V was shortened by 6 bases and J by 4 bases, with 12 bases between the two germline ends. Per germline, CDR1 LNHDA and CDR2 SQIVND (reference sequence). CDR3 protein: CASRRLKGETQYF. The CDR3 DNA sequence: TGTGCCAGTAGACGACTGAAGGGAGAGACCCAGTACTTC.

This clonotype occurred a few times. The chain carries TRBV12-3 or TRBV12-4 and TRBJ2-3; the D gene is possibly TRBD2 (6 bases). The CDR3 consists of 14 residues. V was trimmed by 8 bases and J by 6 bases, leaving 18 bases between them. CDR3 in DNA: TGTGCCAGCCTTACTTCCGAGCTAGCGGATACGCAGTATTTT. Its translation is CASLTSELADTQYF.

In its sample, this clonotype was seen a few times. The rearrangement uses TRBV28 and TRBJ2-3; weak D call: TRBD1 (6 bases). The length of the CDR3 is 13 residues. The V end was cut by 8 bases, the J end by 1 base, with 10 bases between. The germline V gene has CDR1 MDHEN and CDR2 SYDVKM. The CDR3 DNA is TGTGCCAGCCGAAACAGGGGCACAGATACGCAGTATTTT. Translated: CASRNRGTDTQYF.

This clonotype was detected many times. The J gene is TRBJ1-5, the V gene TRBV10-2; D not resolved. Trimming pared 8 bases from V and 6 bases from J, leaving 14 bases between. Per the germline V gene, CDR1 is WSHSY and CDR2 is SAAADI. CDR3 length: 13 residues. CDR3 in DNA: TGCGCCAGCGGTGGACGGGGAGGTCAGCCCCAGCATTTT. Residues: CASGGRGGQPQHF.

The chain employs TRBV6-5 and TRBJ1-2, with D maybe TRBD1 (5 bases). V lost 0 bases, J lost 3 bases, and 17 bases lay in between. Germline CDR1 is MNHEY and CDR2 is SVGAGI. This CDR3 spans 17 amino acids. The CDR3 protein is CASSYSPLRGSDYGYTF. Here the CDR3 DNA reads TGTGCCAGCAGTTACTCGCCGTTAAGGGGCTCCGACTATGGCTACACCTTC.

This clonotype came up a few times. In DNA, the CDR3 is TGTGCCCTCCGCAGGGAAGATTCACCCCTCCACTTT. Residues: CALRREDSPLHF. The chain couples TRBV12-3 or TRBV12-4 to TRBJ1-6, with D possibly matching TRBD1 (5 bases). CDR3 length: 12 residues. V was trimmed by 11 bases and J by 8 bases, leaving 13 bases between them.

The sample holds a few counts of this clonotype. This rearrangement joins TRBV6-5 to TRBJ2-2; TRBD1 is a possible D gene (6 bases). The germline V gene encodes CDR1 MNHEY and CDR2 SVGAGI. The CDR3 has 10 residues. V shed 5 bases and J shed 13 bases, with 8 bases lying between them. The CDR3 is CASSRTVLFF. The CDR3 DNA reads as TGTGCCAGCAGTCGGACAGTGCTGTTTTTT.

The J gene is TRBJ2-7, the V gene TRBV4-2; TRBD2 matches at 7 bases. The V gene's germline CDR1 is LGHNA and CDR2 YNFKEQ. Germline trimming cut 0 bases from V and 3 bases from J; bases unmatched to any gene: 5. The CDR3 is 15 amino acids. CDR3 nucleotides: TGTGCCAGCAGCCAAGATCCGGGGACTAACTACGAGCAGTACTTC. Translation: CASSQDPGTNYEQYF.

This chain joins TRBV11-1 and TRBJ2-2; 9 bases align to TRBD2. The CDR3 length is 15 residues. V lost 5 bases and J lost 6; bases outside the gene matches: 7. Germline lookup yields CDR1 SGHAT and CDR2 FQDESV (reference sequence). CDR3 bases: TGTGCCAGCAGCCAAGCCCTAGCGGGGTCCGGGGAGCTGTTTTTT. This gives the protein CASSQALAGSGELFF.

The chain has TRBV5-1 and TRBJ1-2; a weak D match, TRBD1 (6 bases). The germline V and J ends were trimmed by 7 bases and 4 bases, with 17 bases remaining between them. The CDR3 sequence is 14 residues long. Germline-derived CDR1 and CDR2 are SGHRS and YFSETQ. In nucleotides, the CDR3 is TGCGCCAGCCGAGCACCCGAGGGGGTCTATGGCTACACCTTC. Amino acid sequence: CASRAPEGVYGYTF.

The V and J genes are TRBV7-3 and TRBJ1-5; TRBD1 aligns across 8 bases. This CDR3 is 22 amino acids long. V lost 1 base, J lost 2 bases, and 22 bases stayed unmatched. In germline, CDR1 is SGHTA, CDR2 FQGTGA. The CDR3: CASSLNPVNGQDREFCNQPQHF. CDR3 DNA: TGTGCCAGCAGCTTAAACCCCGTAAATGGACAGGACAGGGAGTTTTGCAATCAGCCCCAGCATTTT.

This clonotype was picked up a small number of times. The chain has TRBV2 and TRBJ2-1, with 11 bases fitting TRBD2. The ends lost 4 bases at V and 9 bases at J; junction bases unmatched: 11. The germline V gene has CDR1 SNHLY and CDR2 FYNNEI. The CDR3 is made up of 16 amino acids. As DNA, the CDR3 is TGTGCCAGCAGTGTCGGGATAGCGGGGGGGCGGGTTGAGCAGTTCTTC. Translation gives CASSVGIAGGRVEQFF.

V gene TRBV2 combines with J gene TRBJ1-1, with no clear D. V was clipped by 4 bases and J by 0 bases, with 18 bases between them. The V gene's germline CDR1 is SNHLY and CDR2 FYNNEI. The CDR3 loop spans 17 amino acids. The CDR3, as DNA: TGTGCCAGCAGTGGTCCCCTCGAGGGCACCATGAACACTGAAGCTTTCTTT. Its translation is CASSGPLEGTMNTEAFF.

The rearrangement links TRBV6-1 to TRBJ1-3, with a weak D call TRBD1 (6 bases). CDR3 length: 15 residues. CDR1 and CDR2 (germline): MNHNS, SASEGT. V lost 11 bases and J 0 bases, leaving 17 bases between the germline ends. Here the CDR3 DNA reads TGTGCCGAGGGGGGCAGATACTTCTCTGGAAACACCATATATTTT. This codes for CAEGGRYFSGNTIYF.

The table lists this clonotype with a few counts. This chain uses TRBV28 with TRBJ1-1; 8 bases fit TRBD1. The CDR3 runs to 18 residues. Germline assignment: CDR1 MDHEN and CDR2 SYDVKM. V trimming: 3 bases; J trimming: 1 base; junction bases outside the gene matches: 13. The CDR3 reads CASSFPPTLTGENTEAFF. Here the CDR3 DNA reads TGTGCCAGCAGTTTTCCACCTACCTTGACAGGGGAGAACACTGAAGCTTTCTTT.

CDR3: CASSYEAYNEQFF. The CDR3, as DNA: TGTGCCAGCAGTTACGAGGCCTACAATGAGCAGTTCTTC. The chain uses TRBV6-2 or TRBV6-3 and TRBJ2-1; D gene ambiguous. V was shortened by 2 bases and J by 2 bases, with 4 bases between the two germline ends. CDR1 and CDR2 from the germline V gene are MNHEY and SVGEGT. There are 13 residues in the CDR3.

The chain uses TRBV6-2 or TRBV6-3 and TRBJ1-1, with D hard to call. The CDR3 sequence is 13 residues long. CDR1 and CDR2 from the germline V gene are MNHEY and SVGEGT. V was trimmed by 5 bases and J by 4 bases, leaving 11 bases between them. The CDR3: CASSNRWGTEAFF. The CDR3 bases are TGTGCCAGCAGTAACCGGTGGGGCACTGAAGCTTTCTTT.

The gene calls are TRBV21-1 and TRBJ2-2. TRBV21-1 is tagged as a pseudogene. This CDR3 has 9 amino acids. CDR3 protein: CKRAGELFF. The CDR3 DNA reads TGTAAGAGAGCCGGGGAGCTGTTTTTT.

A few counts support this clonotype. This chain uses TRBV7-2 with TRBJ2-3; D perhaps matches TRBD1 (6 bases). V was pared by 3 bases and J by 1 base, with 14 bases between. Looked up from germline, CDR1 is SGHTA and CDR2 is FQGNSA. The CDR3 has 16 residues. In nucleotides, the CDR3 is TGTGCCAGCAGCTTGGGTCTATACAGGGGCACAGATACGCAGTATTTT. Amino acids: CASSLGLYRGTDTQYF.

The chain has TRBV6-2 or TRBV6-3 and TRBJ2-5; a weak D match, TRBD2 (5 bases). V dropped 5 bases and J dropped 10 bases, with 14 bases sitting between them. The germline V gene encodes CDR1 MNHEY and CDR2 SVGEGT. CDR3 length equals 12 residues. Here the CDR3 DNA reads TGTGCCAGCAGTCCGATCCCCGGGGACCAGTACTTC. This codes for CASSPIPGDQYF.

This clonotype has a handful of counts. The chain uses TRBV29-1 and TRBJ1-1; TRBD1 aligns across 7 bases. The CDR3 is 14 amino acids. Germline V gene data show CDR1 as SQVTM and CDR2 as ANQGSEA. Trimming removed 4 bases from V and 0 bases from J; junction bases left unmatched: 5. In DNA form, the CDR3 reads TGCAGCGTTGTGGTGGACAGGTTGAACACTGAAGCTTTCTTT. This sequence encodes CSVVVDRLNTEAFF.

CDR3 nucleotide sequence: TGCGCCAGCAGCCACATAACAGGTAGCAACACAGATACGCAGTATTTT. Its protein is CASSHITGSNTDTQYF. This sequence joins TRBV4-3 and TRBJ2-3; weak D call: TRBD1 (5 bases). V was trimmed by 3 bases and J by 2 bases, leaving 15 bases between them. CDR3 size: 16 residues. Germline values: CDR1 LGHNA, CDR2 YSLEER.

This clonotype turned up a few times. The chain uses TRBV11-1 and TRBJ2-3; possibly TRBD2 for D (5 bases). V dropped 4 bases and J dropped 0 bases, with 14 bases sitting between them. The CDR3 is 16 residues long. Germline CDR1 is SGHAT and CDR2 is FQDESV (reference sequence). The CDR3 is CASSSPGGASTDTQYF. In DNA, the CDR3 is TGTGCCAGCAGCTCCCCAGGAGGAGCTAGCACAGATACGCAGTATTTT.

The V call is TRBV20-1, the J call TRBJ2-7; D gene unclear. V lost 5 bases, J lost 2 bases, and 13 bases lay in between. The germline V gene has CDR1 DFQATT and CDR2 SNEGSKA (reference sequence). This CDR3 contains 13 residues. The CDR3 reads CSALRLGTYEQYF. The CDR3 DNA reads TGCAGTGCTCTCAGGCTTGGGACCTACGAGCAGTACTTC.

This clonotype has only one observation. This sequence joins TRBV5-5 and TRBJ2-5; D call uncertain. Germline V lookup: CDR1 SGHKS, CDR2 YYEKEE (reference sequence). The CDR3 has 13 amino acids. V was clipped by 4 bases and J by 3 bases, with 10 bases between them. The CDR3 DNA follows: TGTGCCAGCAGCGCCTCATTGAAAGAGACCCAGTACTTC. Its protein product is CASSASLKETQYF.